A selection of T cell receptor beta chains follows, all from one sample in a study of shared clonotypes between healthy human individuals. The repertoire was sequenced with immunoSEQ multiplex PCR; TCRdb's copy has only in-frame clones and lacks some. The sample includes some 650,000 clones, approximately 97% of them seen just once. The specimen was naive CD4+ T cells sorted from blood. These receptors all come from a woman in her thirties in good health. Each CDR3 is given with its conserved first and last residue. A D gene is named only where the DNA matches it firmly. Size values are once, few and many counts, or a class for expanded clones, and some rows have none.

d_gene	v_gene	abundance	j_gene	CDR3nt	CDR3aa
TRBD2	TRBV18	.	TRBJ2-1	TGTGCCAGCTCACCACCGGGACTAGGGGGTTACAGTGAGCAGTTCTTC	CASSPPGLGGYSEQFF
TRBD2	TRBV6-1	.	TRBJ2-2	TGTGCCAGCAGATCCGGGACTAGCGGCACCGGGGAGCTGTTTTTT	CASRSGTSGTGELFF
TRBD2	TRBV6-5	.	TRBJ2-7	TGTGCCAGCAGTTACTCTGGGCTAGCGGGAGCTTACGAGCAGTACTTC	CASSYSGLAGAYEQYF
.	TRBV19	.	TRBJ2-7	TGTGCCAGTAGTATAGATCTGGCGGATACCTACGAGCAGTACTTC	CASSIDLADTYEQYF
.	TRBV6-1	.	TRBJ2-2	TGTGCCAGCAGTGAAAGAACTAGCCTAGGGGAGCTGTTTTTT	CASSERTSLGELFF
.	TRBV4-1	.	TRBJ2-1	TGCGCCAGCAGCCAAGGGGATCGGGACAACAATGAGCAGTTCTTC	CASSQGDRDNNEQFF
.	TRBV6-1	.	TRBJ2-7	TGTGCCAGCAGTGAAATTTTGGCTAGAAACTACGAGCAGTACTTC	CASSEILARNYEQYF
.	TRBV4-1	.	TRBJ2-7	TGCGCCAGCAGCCAAAGGTGGGGGTATGGCGAGCAGTACTTC	CASSQRWGYGEQYF
.	TRBV21-1	.	TRBJ2-7	TGTGCCAGCAGCACACGACCGAATATTAGATGCTACGAGCAGTACTTC	CASSTRPNIRCYEQYF
TRBD1	TRBV6-6	once	TRBJ2-1	TGTGCCACCCAGGGGGGACAGGGGTACAATGAGCAGTTCTTC	CATQGGQGYNEQFF
TRBD2	TRBV5-1	.	TRBJ2-3	TGCGCCAGCAGCCGTAATAACATAGCGGGGACCACAGATACGCAGTATTTT	CASSRNNIAGTTDTQYF
.	TRBV18	.	TRBJ2-7	TGTGCCGGAAGAACGGCTGGAGGTTACGAGCAGTACTTC	CAGRTAGGYEQYF
.	TRBV30	few	TRBJ1-5	TGTGCCTGGAGTTACACAGGGAATCAGCCCCAGCATTTT	CAWSYTGNQPQHF
TRBD2	TRBV5-1	.	TRBJ2-1	TGCGCCAGCAGTGGACTAGCGGGAGACTATGAGCAGTTCTTC	CASSGLAGDYEQFF
TRBD2	TRBV15	.	TRBJ2-7	TGTGCCACCAGCAGATCTAGCGGTGGAGGGTACGAGCAGTACTTC	CATSRSSGGGYEQYF
.	TRBV4-1	once	TRBJ1-2	TGCGCCAGCAGCCAAGAGGGACTCCCGAATGGAGGCTACACCTTC	CASSQEGLPNGGYTF
.	TRBV14	.	TRBJ2-1	TGTGCCAGCAGCCAAGTTCTCTCCAGGGGTCCGCCCCGGCGTTACAATGAGCAGTTCTTC	CASSQVLSRGPPRRYNEQFF
.	TRBV14	.	TRBJ2-7	TGTGCCAGCAGCCAAACGTACGAGCAGTACTTC	CASSQTYEQYF
.	TRBV18	.	TRBJ1-1	TGTGCCAGCTCACCATCGGTTTGGGGGGCATACACTGAAGCTTTCTTT	CASSPSVWGAYTEAFF
TRBD1	TRBV7-2	.	TRBJ2-7	TGTGCCAGCAGCTTACGGGACAGGGGTGGCTACGAGCAGTACTTC	CASSLRDRGGYEQYF
TRBD2	TRBV9	.	TRBJ2-5	TGTGCCAGCAGCGGGCGGACTAGCGGGATTGGGGAGACCCAGTACTTC	CASSGRTSGIGETQYF
.	TRBV12-2	.	TRBJ2-1	TGTGCAAGTCGCTTAGCCGGGGGGACTAGTACCGATGAGCAGTTCTTC	CASRLAGGTSTDEQFF
.	TRBV28	.	TRBJ1-2	TGTGCCAGCAGGGGGGCGAACTATGGCTACACCTTC	CASRGANYGYTF
TRBD1	TRBV4-2	.	TRBJ1-4	TGTGCCAGCAGCCTCCAGCCGTGGGACAGGGATGAAAAACTGTTTTTT	CASSLQPWDRDEKLFF
.	TRBV6-6	.	TRBJ2-7	TGTGCCAGCACAGTTCGGGGGGCCCACGAGCAGTACTTC	CASTVRGAHEQYF
TRBD1	TRBV5-8	.	TRBJ1-5	TGTGCCAGCAGCGGGGACAGGGAGAATCAGCCCCAGCATTTT	CASSGDRENQPQHF
.	TRBV30	.	TRBJ2-7	TGTGCCTGGAGTGGGACTATAGTCTACGAGCAGTACTTC	CAWSGTIVYEQYF
TRBD1	TRBV6-5	.	TRBJ2-7	TGTGCCAGCAGTTACGCGGGGGACAGGGTGAGATACTTC	CASSYAGDRVRYF
.	TRBV28	.	TRBJ2-3	TGTGCCAGCAGTCCCACAGGGGAGGGCACAGATACGCAGTATTTT	CASSPTGEGTDTQYF